The rows below give T cell receptor beta chains drawn from one sample of a study of tumor T cells in aggressive B-cell lymphoma. Repertoires were generated with immunoSEQ multiplex PCR, while TCRdb's copy carries only in-frame clones and drops some. The sample lists approximately 600 clones, around 94% seen once, with 5.5% to 7% in the top ten. Sequencing was done on a sample of tumor tissue. All receptors come from an adult with diffuse large B cell lymphoma. Both conserved end residues are part of each CDR3. A D gene is named only where the DNA matches it firmly. Clone size is not always given. Where it is, it says once, few, many or a class for expanded clones.

>TRBJ1-6|TRBV7-9|.|14|.
TGTGCCAGCAGCTTACTCCTCGAGGAGGCACCCCTCCACTTT
CASSLLLEEAPLHF
>TRBJ1-1|TRBV18|.|15|.
TGTGCCAGCTCACCTTACCGGGACATAAACACTGAAGCTTTCTTT
CASSPYRDINTEAFF
>TRBJ2-7|TRBV5-5|.|15|.
TGTGCCAGCAGCGCCCGACGGGGGACCCTCTACGAGCAGTACTTC
CASSARRGTLYEQYF
>TRBJ1-6|TRBV1|.|14|once
TGCACCAGCAGCCGTCGGGGGGTGAATTCACCCCTCCACTTT
CTSSRRGVNSPLHF
>TRBJ1-1|TRBV11-3|.|12|.
TGTGCCAGCAGCTCCCTGGCCACTGAAGCTTTCTTT
CASSSLATEAFF
>TRBJ1-2|TRBV5-1|.|15|once
TGCGCCAGCAGCTTGGAGTTCAGGGGAACTTATGGCTACACCTTC
CASSLEFRGTYGYTF
>TRBJ2-3|TRBV5-1|.|14|.
TGCGCCAGCAGCCCACTCTCGGGAGCGCATACGCAGTATTTT
CASSPLSGAHTQYF
>TRBJ1-5|TRBV7-8|TRBD1|15|once
TGTGCCAGCAGCTTATCGGCAGGGGGTAATCAGCCCCAGCATTTT
CASSLSAGGNQPQHF
>TRBJ2-1|TRBV11-2|.|13|.
TGTGTCAGCAGCTTTGGGGGGTACAATGAGCAGTTCTTC
CVSSFGGYNEQFF
>TRBJ2-3|TRBV5-5|.|15|.
TGTGCCAGCAGCTTGAGCGTCCGGAGCACAGATACGCAGTATTTT
CASSLSVRSTDTQYF
>TRBJ1-1|TRBV19|.|14|.
TGTGCCAGTAGTATACAACTTAGGAACACTGAAGCTTTCTTT
CASSIQLRNTEAFF
>TRBJ1-4|TRBV7-2|.|16|.
TGTGCCAGCAGCTTAGTTGGGGGGACGGATAACGAAAAACTGTTTTTT
CASSLVGGTDNEKLFF
>TRBJ1-6|TRBV7-3|.|14|.
TGTGCCACAAGTGCAGGGGCCTATAATTCACCCCTCCACTTT
CATSAGAYNSPLHF
>TRBJ2-5|TRBV4-1|TRBD2|17|.
TGCGCCAGCAGCCCTTGGACTAGCGGGGAGTACCAAGAGACCCAGTACTTC
CASSPWTSGEYQETQYF
>TRBJ2-7|TRBV7-9|.|11|.
TGTGCCAGCAGCAACAACTACGAGCAGTACTTC
CASSNNYEQYF
>TRBJ2-7|TRBV6-1|.|13|.
TGTGCCAGCAGTGCAGGGTTTTGGTACGAGCAGTACTTC
CASSAGFWYEQYF
>TRBJ2-5|TRBV6-1|TRBD2|12|.
TGTGCCAGCTCTGCGGGGGGGGAGACCCAGTACTTC
CASSAGGETQYF
>TRBJ2-3|TRBV14|.|11|.
TGTGCCAGCAGCCTTCTAGATACGCAGTATTTT
CASSLLDTQYF
>TRBJ2-7|TRBV4-3|.|15|.
TGCGCCAGCAGCCAAGAAACGGGAAGCTCCTACGAGCAGTACTTC
CASSQETGSSYEQYF
>TRBJ2-1|TRBV9|.|16|.
TGTGCCAGCAGTGTTTTGTGGGGGGGCACCCTCAATGAGCAGTTCTTC
CASSVLWGGTLNEQFF
>TRBJ2-4|TRBV13|TRBD2|14|.
TGTGCCAGCAGCCAGGGACTAGGCAAAAACATTCAGTACTTC
CASSQGLGKNIQYF
>TRBJ2-5|TRBV5-1|TRBD1|16|.
TGCGCCAGCAGCTTGGGGACAGGGTCGGTTGGAGAGACCCAGTACTTC
CASSLGTGSVGETQYF
>TRBJ2-7|TRBV7-2|.|13|.
TGTGCCAGCAGCTTAGCGGGGGGGCACGAGCAGTACTTC
CASSLAGGHEQYF
>TRBJ2-1|TRBV11-2|TRBD2|14|few
TGTGCCAGCAGCTTACAGCGGGGCTACAATGAGCAGTTCTTC
CASSLQRGYNEQFF